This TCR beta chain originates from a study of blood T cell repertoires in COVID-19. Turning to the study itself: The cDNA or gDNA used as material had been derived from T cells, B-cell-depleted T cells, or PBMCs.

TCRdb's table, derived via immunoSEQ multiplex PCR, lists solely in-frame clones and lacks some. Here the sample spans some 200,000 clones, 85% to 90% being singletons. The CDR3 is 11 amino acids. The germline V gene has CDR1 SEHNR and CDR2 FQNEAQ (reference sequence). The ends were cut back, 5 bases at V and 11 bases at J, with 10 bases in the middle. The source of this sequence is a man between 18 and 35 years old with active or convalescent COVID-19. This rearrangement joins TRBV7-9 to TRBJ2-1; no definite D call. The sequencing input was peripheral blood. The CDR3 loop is CASSAEMKQFF. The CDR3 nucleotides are TGTGCCAGCAGCGCGGAAATGAAGCAGTTCTTC.